Below, 9 T cell receptor beta chains from the same sample are listed, as sequenced in a study of regulatory T cells in long-lasting Graves disease. Noted time point: newly diagnosed GD, antithyroid drugs for less than 3 months. From RNA extracted from PBMCs, the TCR library was made. Construction of TCR beta libraries relied on iRepertoire HTBI primers and on Arm-PCR targeting CDR3 regions. TCRdb re-called the multiplex PCR reads through MiXCR, storing one row per CDR3 protein. The repertoire holds some 370,000 distinct CDR3 sequences, with roughly 12% as singletons. The same data also went into a second study, on T cells in Graves' hyperthyroidism and ophthalmopathy.

The source was peripheral blood mononuclear cells (PBMCs), collected at new diagnosis, from a patient treated with antithyroid drugs. These receptors all come from a woman aged 18-35 years with Graves disease.

This clonotype was recorded at least ten times. The chain links TRBV6-2 or TRBV6-3 to TRBJ1-2; D is possibly TRBD1 (5 bases). Trimming took 7 bases from V and 6 from J, leaving 9 bases between them. Germline CDR1 MNHEY, CDR2 SVGEGT. The CDR3 covers 11 residues. The CDR3 reads CASKGVNGYTF. CDR3 bases: TGTGCCAGCAAAGGGGTAAATGGCTACACCTTC.

As to this clonotype: A much more abundant neighbour one base away suggests this may be a read error. The chain carries TRBV13 and TRBJ2-7; possible D gene TRBD1, 5 bases. The J call may be mistaken, given a closer DNA end match to TRBJ2-5. Germline V lookup: CDR1 PRHDT, CDR2 FYEKMQ (reference sequence). The CDR3 runs 14 residues. This chain's CDR3 is CAGSQARVRETQYF. For the CDR3, the DNA is TGTGCCGGCAGCCAGGCCAGGGTCAGAGAGACCCAGTACTTC.

The chain links TRBV19 to TRBJ2-1; either TRBD1 or TRBD2 may supply D (6 bases each). Germline-derived CDR1 and CDR2 are LNHDA and SQIVND (reference sequence). The CDR3 consists of 15 residues. Trimming took 2 bases from V and 4 from J, leaving 12 bases between them. The CDR3 DNA follows: TGTGCCAGTAGTATACTAGCGACAGGATACAATGAGCAGTTCTTC. This sequence encodes CASSILATGYNEQFF.

This clonotype was seen repeatedly, ten times or more. The V call is TRBV24-1, the J call TRBJ2-1, with 7 bases lining up with TRBD2. From germline, CDR1 is KGHDR and CDR2 SFDVKD. The CDR3 runs 17 residues. V dropped 0 bases and J dropped 2; count of bases not matched to a gene: 6. CDR3 protein: CATSDLPLADAYNEQFF. DNA of the CDR3: TGTGCCACCAGTGATTTGCCCCTAGCGGACGCCTACAATGAGCAGTTCTTC.

This clonotype was found many times. The germline gene is not matched at one end of the junction; a read error may be the cause. The V and J genes are TRBV5-1 and TRBJ2-1, with 11 bases identical to TRBD2. The CDR3 spans 16 residues. CDR1 and CDR2 from the germline V gene are SGHRS and YFSETQ. CDR3 nucleotides: TGTGCCAGCAGCGTATCGGTAGCGGGGGGGTCTCATGAGCAGTTCTTC. Translation gives CASSVSVAGGSHEQFF.

At least ten counts were recorded for this clonotype. The chain carries TRBV7-8 and TRBJ1-5; possibly TRBD1 for D (6 bases). The CDR3 totals 15 residues. The germline CDR1 and CDR2 sequences are SGHVS and FQNEAQ. V dropped 1 base and J dropped 7 bases, with 14 bases sitting between them. The CDR3 region is CASSLERGAGQPQHF. The CDR3 DNA is TGTGCCAGCAGCTTAGAACGGGGGGCGGGACAGCCCCAGCATTTT.

At least ten counts were recorded for this clonotype. This chain joins TRBV6-2 or TRBV6-3 and TRBJ2-5; D is unclear. The CDR3 length is 13 residues. V was pared by 5 bases and J by 4 bases, with 11 bases between. Germline V gene data show CDR1 as MNHEY and CDR2 as SVGEGT. The CDR3 DNA reads TGTGCCAGCAGTACCGACCCCGGAGAGACCCAGTACTTC. Residues: CASSTDPGETQYF.

This clonotype was detected many times. V and J are TRBV27 and TRBJ1-2; TRBD1 might be the D (6 bases). In germline, CDR1 is MNHEY, CDR2 SMNVEV (reference sequence). Deletions cut 5 bases from V and 8 bases from J, with 24 bases between. The CDR3 has 16 residues. The CDR3 loop is CASSEGGTPGIVGYTF. Here the CDR3 DNA reads TGTGCCAGCAGTGAGGGGGGGACTCCTGGAATTGTGGGCTACACCTTC.

The J gene is TRBJ2-1, the V gene TRBV12-3 or TRBV12-4; TRBD2 aligns across 12 bases. Losses at the gene ends were 1 base for V and 0 bases for J; bases not matched to a gene: 7. The length of the CDR3 is 19 residues. The CDR3 sequence: CASSLEPLAGGLSYNEQFF. The CDR3, as DNA: TGTGCCAGCAGTTTAGAACCCCTAGCGGGAGGGCTCTCCTACAATGAGCAGTTCTTC.